The TCR beta chain described here comes from a study of blood T cell repertoires in COVID-19. Study-level information: COVID-19 samples from acute and convalescent phases originated in the United States, Italy and Spain. T cells, B-cell-depleted T cells, or PBMCs supplied cDNA or gDNA.

Produced via immunoSEQ multiplex PCR; TCRdb's table is partial and in-frame only. The sample records about 76,000 clones, 70% to 90% being singletons. Germline-derived CDR1 and CDR2 are MDHEN and SYDVKM. The V end was cut by 6 bases, the J end by 5 bases, with 20 bases between. The CDR3 loop spans 15 amino acids. The sequence derives from a woman aged 55-69 years with acute or convalescent COVID-19. The chain recombines TRBV28 with TRBJ2-7, with a possible D match to TRBD2 (6 bases). Sequencing was done on a sample of peripheral blood. CDR3 amino acids: CASSKRKPTSNEQYF. CDR3 DNA: TGTGCCAGCAGCAAACGCAAACCGACTAGTAACGAGCAGTACTTC.